The 14 T cell receptor beta chains below all came from one sample that was sequenced in a study of beta chain features in type 1 diabetes. The entirety of the isolated RNA underwent reverse transcription, so expressed TCRB transcripts were sequenced. Clones were read by immunoSEQ multiplex PCR, and TCRdb kept only the in-frame ones, dropping some. The sample comprises some 150,000 clones, about 10% of which are singletons, and roughly 1.3% rests with the top ten. Material: naive CD4+ T cells from blood. These TCRs come from a man aged 18 to 29 in good health.

The chain has TRBV11-2 and TRBJ2-3, with 10 bases that match TRBD2. Trimming removed 1 base from V and 5 bases from J; junction bases left unmatched: 6. CDR1 is SGHAT and CDR2 is FQNNGV in the germline V gene. The CDR3 sequence is 16 residues long. CDR3 nucleotide sequence: TGTGCCAGCAGCTTAGTGAGCGGGGGGGCCTTAGATACGCAGTATTTT. Residues: CASSLVSGGALDTQYF.

This clone was seen many times. The chain links TRBV7-2 to TRBJ1-2, with 9 bases matching TRBD1. The CDR3 consists of 13 residues. J was trimmed by 8 bases and V by 3 bases; bases with no gene match: 4. CDR1 and CDR2 from the germline V gene are SGHTA and FQGNSA. The CDR3 spells CASSLGQGEGYTF. The CDR3 coding sequence is TGTGCCAGCAGCTTGGGACAGGGTGAGGGCTACACCTTC.

The V and J genes are TRBV9 and TRBJ1-3; 7 bases agree with TRBD1. The junction had 6 bases not matched to a gene; V was cut back by 2 bases and J by 4 bases. Per germline, CDR1 SGDLS and CDR2 YYNGEE. This CDR3 comprises 15 residues. The DNA of the CDR3 is TGTGCCAGCAGCGTTGCGACAGGGAAAGGAAACACCATATATTTT. This gives the protein CASSVATGKGNTIYF.

This clone has more than one count but fewer than ten. The chain is built from TRBV4-1 and TRBJ2-3; 10 positions agree with TRBD2. CDR3 length: 20 amino acids. The V gene's germline CDR1 is MGHRA and CDR2 YSYEKL. The ends lost 0 bases at V and 2 bases at J; junction bases unmatched: 14. The CDR3 loop is CASSQEPGRGLAGATDTQYF. CDR3 DNA sequence: TGCGCCAGCAGCCAAGAGCCTGGCAGGGGCCTAGCGGGGGCCACAGATACGCAGTATTTT.

This clone appeared a few times. The V gene is TRBV7-2, the J gene TRBJ2-3; 14 positions match TRBD2. This CDR3 comprises 18 residues. Per the germline V gene, CDR1 is SGHTA and CDR2 is FQGNSA. Trimming at V came to 4 bases and at J to 8 bases, leaving 14 bases not matched to a gene. CDR3 sequence (DNA): TGTGCCAGCAGCTCACCCTCGGGGACTAGCGGGGGCGCCGGTACGCAGTATTTT. Its translation: CASSSPSGTSGGAGTQYF.

This clone was counted between two and nine times. The chain carries TRBV7-2 and TRBJ2-7, with D possibly matching TRBD2 (7 bases). Germline CDR1 reads SGHTA; CDR2 reads FQGNSA. This CDR3 has 15 amino acids. Trimming stripped 2 bases from V and 4 bases from J, with 15 bases between. The CDR3 sequence: CASSLTWGGPYEQYF. The CDR3 DNA reads as TGTGCCAGCAGCTTAACGTGGGGGGGCCCGTACGAGCAGTACTTC. Full variable domain (remainder filled in from reference TRBV7-2 and TRBJ2-7): GAGVSQSPSNKVTEKGKDVELRCDPISGHTALYWYRQSLGQGLEFLIYFQGNSAPDKSGLPSDRFSAERTGGSVSTLTIQRTQQEDSAVYLCASSLTWGGPYEQYFGPGTRLTVT.

The gene calls are TRBV19 and TRBJ2-7; a possible D gene is TRBD1 (6 bases). CDR3 length equals 13 residues. The germline V gene encodes CDR1 LNHDA and CDR2 SQIVND (reference sequence). Between the trimmed V and J ends, which lost 3 bases and 5 bases, there was a span of 11 bases. CDR3 protein: CASSIQGSNEQYF. As DNA, the CDR3 is TGTGCCAGTAGTATCCAGGGGTCGAACGAGCAGTACTTC.

The chain recombines TRBV19 with TRBJ1-5; 7 bases match TRBD1. Germline CDR1 LNHDA, CDR2 SQIVND (reference sequence). V dropped 4 bases and J dropped 4; count of bases not matched to a gene: 10. The CDR3 has 16 residues. CDR3 sequence: CASSTEGQEYNQPQHF. The CDR3 DNA is TGTGCCAGTAGTACTGAAGGACAGGAATATAATCAGCCCCAGCATTTT.

The table lists this clone with a few counts. The chain uses TRBV19 and TRBJ2-7, with 7 bases that match TRBD1. Germline V gene data show CDR1 as LNHDA and CDR2 as SQIVND (reference sequence). This CDR3 contains 15 residues. Unmatched junction bases numbered 8, after V lost 4 bases and J lost 2 bases. CDR3 sequence (DNA): TGTGCCAGTAGTACGGCCGGGACAGATACCTACGAGCAGTACTTC. This translates into CASSTAGTDTYEQYF. Combining the CDR3 with reference TRBV19 and TRBJ2-7 gives the whole variable domain DGGITQSPKYLFRKEGQNVTLSCEQNLNHDAMYWYRQDPGQGLRLIYYSQIVNDFQKGDIAEGYSVSREKKESFPLTVTSAQKNPTAFYLCASSTAGTDTYEQYFGPGTRLTVT.

Only a few counts were recorded for this clone. The chain couples TRBV19 to TRBJ1-5; D uncertain. This CDR3 region has 13 residues. Trimming stripped 6 bases from V and 0 bases from J, with 6 bases between. Germline-derived CDR1 and CDR2 are LNHDA and SQIVND (reference sequence). CDR3 coding DNA: TGTGCCAGTAGCTTTAATAGCAATCAGCCCCAGCATTTT. Translated: CASSFNSNQPQHF.

CDR3 sequence reads: CASSLGGSYEQYF. The CDR3 DNA follows: TGTGCCAGCTCCCTGGGGGGGAGCTACGAGCAGTACTTC. This sequence joins TRBV18 and TRBJ2-7, with TRBD2 matching 7 bases. This CDR3 has 13 amino acids. Germline V gene sequence: CDR1 KGHSH, CDR2 LQKENI. With V trimmed by 6 bases and J by 3 bases, 5 bases remained unmatched.

This clone was picked up a small number of times. The rearrangement uses TRBV4-2 and TRBJ2-1, with 15 nucleotides matching TRBD2. This CDR3 has 15 residues. Losses at the gene ends were 1 base for V and 11 bases for J; bases not matched to a gene: 3. Germline values: CDR1 LGHNA, CDR2 YNFKEQ. This CDR3 is CASSQVGTSGGKQFF. In nucleotides, the CDR3 is TGTGCCAGCAGCCAAGTTGGGACTAGCGGGGGGAAGCAGTTCTTC.

This chain connects TRBV6-5 to TRBJ2-5; the match to TRBD2 covers 8 bases. V gave up 6 bases and J gave up 4 bases; unmatched junction bases: 10. Germline CDR1 and CDR2: MNHEY and SVGAGI. The CDR3 loop spans 15 amino acids. The CDR3 bases are TGTGCCAGCAGCCGTGGACTAGCCTGGGGAGAGACCCAGTACTTC. Its translation is CASSRGLAWGETQYF.

Only a few counts were recorded for this clone. The chain joins TRBV2 to TRBJ2-1, with D perhaps TRBD1 (5 bases). CDR3 size: 15 residues. V lost 7 bases and J 8 bases, leaving 21 bases between the germline ends. CDR1 and CDR2 (germline): SNHLY, FYNNEI. DNA of the CDR3: TGTGCCAGCACCCCTCGGCAGGGAAGTCCTTATGAGCAGTTCTTC. Translated: CASTPRQGSPYEQFF.